A single sample gave rise to the 10 T cell receptor beta chains below, sequenced in a study of response to subunit inactivated influenza vaccine (dated by TCRdb to the late 2010s). The time point tag for this specimen amounts to: 45 days after influenza vaccine administration. Library construction relied on RT-PCR. Sequencing instrument: Illumina HiSeq 2500. TCRdb reprocessing: public reads trimmed at Q25 with fastp, clones called with MiXCR, in-frame beta chains kept. Rows are unified per CDR3 protein, each entry keeping the most common DNA and genes. Recorded for this sample are over 400,000 distinct CDR3 sequences; 11% of them occurred a single time. Of the sample, 9.5% to 15% is held by the ten largest clones. Here the sequenced sample was PBMCs from blood, taken more than 35 days after vaccination. The receptors were gathered from a man aged 45-65 years who received an inactivated influenza vaccine. Donor details come from another sample of the same person, matched by shared clones.

This clonotype came up many times. This rearrangement joins TRBV5-1 to TRBJ2-2, with 12 bases aligning to TRBD2. Germline V CDR1 and CDR2: SGHRS, YFSETQ. This CDR3 spans 16 amino acids. The V and J ends lost 4 bases and 7 bases, in that order; junction bases with no gene match: 8. CDR3 amino acids: CASSPVTSGSGGELFF. In DNA, the CDR3 is TGCGCCAGCAGCCCAGTGACTAGCGGGAGCGGCGGGGAGCTGTTTTTT.

The rearrangement links TRBV6-1 to TRBJ1-2, with D possibly TRBD1 on 5 matching bases. The CDR3 totals 17 residues. V was cut by 6 bases and J by 2 bases, with 22 bases left in between. Looked up from germline, CDR1 is MNHNS and CDR2 is SASEGT. CDR3 sequence reads: CASSGHSRDRKNYGYTF. CDR3 DNA sequence: TGTGCCAGCAGCGGACACTCTCGGGACCGCAAGAACTATGGCTACACCTTC.

This clonotype has ten or more counts. DNA for the CDR3: TGTGCCAGCAGTTTTGGGCAGGGGAACATTCAGTACTTC. Translation gives CASSFGQGNIQYF. The chain is built from TRBV12-3 or TRBV12-4 and TRBJ2-4; D might be TRBD1 (6 bases). CDR3 length: 13 amino acids. V gave up 3 bases and J gave up 7 bases, with 10 bases separating them.

This clonotype appeared a few times. The genes are TRBV12-3 or TRBV12-4 and TRBJ1-2; D is perhaps TRBD1 (6 bases). Trimming removed 6 bases from V and 8 bases from J, with 13 bases in between. This CDR3 contains 12 residues. CDR3 sequence reads: CASSQPGAGYTF. DNA of the CDR3: TGTGCCAGCAGCCAACCGGGGGCAGGCTACACCTTC.

A few counts support this clonotype. The CDR3 reads CASDAGVGFNEQFF. The CDR3 bases are TGTGCCAGCGACGCGGGAGTAGGGTTCAATGAGCAGTTCTTC. The chain carries TRBV7-9 and TRBJ2-1, with 7 bases lining up with TRBD2. This CDR3 spans 14 amino acids. V was clipped by 8 bases and J by 6 bases; unmatched bases: 10. Per germline, CDR1 SEHNR and CDR2 FQNEAQ (reference sequence).

This clonotype was counted only a few times. The chain links TRBV7-2 to TRBJ2-1, with TRBD2 matching over 10 bases. The CDR3 sequence is 16 residues long. Germline loops: CDR1 SGHTA, CDR2 FQGNSA. V lost 1 base to trimming and J lost 7 bases; unmatched junction nucleotides: 7. This CDR3 reads CASSLVPAGGPNEQFF. The CDR3 DNA reads as TGTGCCAGCAGCTTAGTCCCAGCGGGGGGGCCTAATGAGCAGTTCTTC.

In its sample, this clonotype was seen many times. The chain employs TRBV5-1 and TRBJ2-7; TRBD2 matches at 14 bases. The CDR3 length is 17 residues. The V gene end was trimmed by 4 bases and the J gene end by 2 bases; junction bases not matched to a gene: 8. Germline lookup yields CDR1 SGHRS and CDR2 YFSETQ. CDR3 bases: TGCGCCAGCAGCGTCGGTGGGACTAGCGGGAGACCCTACGAGCAGTACTTC. Encoded protein: CASSVGGTSGRPYEQYF.

This clonotype was seen many times. The chain uses TRBV12-3 or TRBV12-4 and TRBJ2-1; a possible D gene is TRBD2 (5 bases). Trimming removed 3 bases from V and 3 bases from J, with 15 bases in between. The CDR3 loop spans 16 amino acids. CDR3 in DNA: TGTGCCAGCAGTTTCTTCGGTCCGGGGAGCTACAATGAGCAGTTCTTC. Translating it yields CASSFFGPGSYNEQFF.

The V call is TRBV12-5, the J call TRBJ1-1; D is unresolved. The CDR3 sequence is 15 residues long. V was shortened by 1 base and J by 7 bases, with 16 bases between the two germline ends. Germline CDR1 reads LGHNT; CDR2 reads FRNRAP. The CDR3 DNA reads TGTGCTAGTGGTTTGGGCCTGGACGCCCAGGTTGAAGCTTTCTTT. It is translated as CASGLGLDAQVEAFF.

The rearrangement uses TRBV5-1 and TRBJ2-3, with D possibly matching TRBD2 (5 bases). Germline lookup yields CDR1 SGHRS and CDR2 YFSETQ. The CDR3 loop spans 17 amino acids. V gave up 0 bases and J gave up 0 bases, with 14 bases separating them. Here the CDR3 DNA reads TGCGCCAGCAGCTTGGCGAGCGGCGGCCCTAGCACAGATACGCAGTATTTT. Translating gives CASSLASGGPSTDTQYF.